One T cell receptor beta chain is described in this entry. Its antigen is undetermined. These data belong to a study of shared clonotypes between healthy human individuals. Study-level findings and limits: Larger estimated richness was generally seen in naive subsets than in memory subsets. Between a few donors, naive CD4 clonotypes were shared at a level of around 4.9%.

Produced via immunoSEQ multiplex PCR; TCRdb's table is partial and in-frame only. The table shows 2 million to 2.5 million clones, with roughly 90% occurring only once. The CDR3 is 16 residues long. With 1 base clipped from V and 1 base from J, the junction kept 3 bases outside the gene matches. Germline V gene data show CDR1 as SNHLY and CDR2 as FYNNEI. This chain joins TRBV2 and TRBJ1-5, with 8 bases matching TRBD1. The TCR originated in a man younger than 35 in good health. Some clones in this sample may be carry-over from other donors' samples. Material: naive CD4+ T cells from PBMCs. Subset reported: CD45RA+ positively selected. In DNA, the CDR3 is TGTGCCAGCAGTGAAGGCAGGGGGCGAAGCAATCAGCCCCAGCATTTT. Translating gives CASSEGRGRSNQPQHF.